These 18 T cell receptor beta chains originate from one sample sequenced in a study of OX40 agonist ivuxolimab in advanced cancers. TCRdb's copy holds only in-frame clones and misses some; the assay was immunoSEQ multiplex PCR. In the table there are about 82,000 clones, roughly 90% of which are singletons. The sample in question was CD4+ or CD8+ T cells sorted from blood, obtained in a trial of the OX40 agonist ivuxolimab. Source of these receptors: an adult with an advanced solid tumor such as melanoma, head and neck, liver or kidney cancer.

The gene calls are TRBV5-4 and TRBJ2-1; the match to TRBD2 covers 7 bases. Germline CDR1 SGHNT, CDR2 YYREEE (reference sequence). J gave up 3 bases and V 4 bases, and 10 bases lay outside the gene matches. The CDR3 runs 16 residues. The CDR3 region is CASSISLSGNYNEQFF. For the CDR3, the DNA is TGTGCCAGCAGCATTAGCCTAAGCGGGAACTACAATGAGCAGTTCTTC.

This chain's CDR3 is CASRLRRDREREQPQHF. The CDR3 DNA reads as TGTGCAAGTCGCCTTCGCCGGGACAGGGAAAGGGAGCAGCCCCAGCATTTT. The chain links TRBV12-2 to TRBJ1-5; the table's TRBD1 call for D was not verified on the DNA. TRBV12-2 is a known pseudogene. The CDR3 is made up of 17 amino acids.

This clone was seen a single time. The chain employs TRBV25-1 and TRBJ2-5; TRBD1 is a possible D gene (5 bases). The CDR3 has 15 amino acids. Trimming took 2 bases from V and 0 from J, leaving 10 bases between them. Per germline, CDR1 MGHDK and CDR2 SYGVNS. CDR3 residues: CASSETMTDQETQYF. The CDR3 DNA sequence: TGTGCCAGCAGTGAAACGATGACAGACCAAGAGACCCAGTACTTC. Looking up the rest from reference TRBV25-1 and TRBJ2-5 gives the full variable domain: EADIYQTPRYLVIGTGKKITLECSQTMGHDKMYWYQQDPGMELHLIHYSYGVNSTEKGDLSSESTVSRIRTEHFPLTLESARPSHTSQYLCASSETMTDQETQYFGPGTRLLVL.

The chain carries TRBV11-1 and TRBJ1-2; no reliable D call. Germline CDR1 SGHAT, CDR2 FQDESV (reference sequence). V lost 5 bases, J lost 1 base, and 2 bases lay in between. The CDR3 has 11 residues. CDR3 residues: CASSNNYGYTF. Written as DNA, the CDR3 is TGTGCCAGCAGCAATAACTATGGCTACACCTTC.

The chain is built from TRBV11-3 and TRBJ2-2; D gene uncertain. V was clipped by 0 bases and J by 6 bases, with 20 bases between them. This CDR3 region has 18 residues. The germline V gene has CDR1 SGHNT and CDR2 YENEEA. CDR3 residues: CASSLEEVWDSKPGELFF. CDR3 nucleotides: TGTGCCAGCAGCTTAGAGGAAGTCTGGGATTCCAAACCCGGGGAGCTGTTTTTT.

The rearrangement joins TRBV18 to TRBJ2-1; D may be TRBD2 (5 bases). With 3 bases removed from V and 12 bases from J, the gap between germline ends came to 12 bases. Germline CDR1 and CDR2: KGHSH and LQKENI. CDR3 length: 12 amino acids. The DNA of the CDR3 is TGTGCCAGCTCACCTGAACAACTAGGGCAGTTCTTC. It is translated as CASSPEQLGQFF.

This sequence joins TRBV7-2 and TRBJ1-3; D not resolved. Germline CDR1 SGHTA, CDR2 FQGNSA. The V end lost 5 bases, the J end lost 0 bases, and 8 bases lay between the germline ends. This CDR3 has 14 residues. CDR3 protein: CASSTESSGNTIYF. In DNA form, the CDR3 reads TGTGCCAGCAGCACCGAGAGCTCTGGAAACACCATATATTTT.

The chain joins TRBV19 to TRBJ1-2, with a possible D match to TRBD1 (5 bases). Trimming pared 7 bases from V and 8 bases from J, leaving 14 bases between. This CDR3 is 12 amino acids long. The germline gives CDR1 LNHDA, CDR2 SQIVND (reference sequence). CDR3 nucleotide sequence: TGTGCCAGTACCAACGACGGGGCGGGCTACACCTTC. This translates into CASTNDGAGYTF. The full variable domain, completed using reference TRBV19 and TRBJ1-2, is DGGITQSPKYLFRKEGQNVTLSCEQNLNHDAMYWYRQDPGQGLRLIYYSQIVNDFQKGDIAEGYSVSREKKESFPLTVTSAQKNPTAFYLCASTNDGAGYTFGSGTRLTVV.

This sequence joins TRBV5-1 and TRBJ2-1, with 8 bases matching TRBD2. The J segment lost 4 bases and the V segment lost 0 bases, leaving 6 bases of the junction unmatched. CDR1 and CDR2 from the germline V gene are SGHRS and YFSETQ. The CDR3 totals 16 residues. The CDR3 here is CASSLGPGGGYNEQFF. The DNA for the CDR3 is TGCGCCAGCAGCTTGGGCCCGGGAGGGGGGTACAATGAGCAGTTCTTC. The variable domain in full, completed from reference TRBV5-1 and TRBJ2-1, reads KAGVTQTPRYLIKTRGQQVTLSCSPISGHRSVSWYQQTPGQGLQFLFEYFSETQRNKGNFPGRFSGRQFSNSRSEMNVSTLELGDSALYLCASSLGPGGGYNEQFFGPGTRLTVL.

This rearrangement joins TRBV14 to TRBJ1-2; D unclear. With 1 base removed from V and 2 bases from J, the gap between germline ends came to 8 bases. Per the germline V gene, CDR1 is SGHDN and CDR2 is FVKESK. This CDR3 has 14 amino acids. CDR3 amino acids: CASSQGRGNYGYTF. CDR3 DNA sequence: TGTGCCAGCAGCCAAGGACGAGGCAACTATGGCTACACCTTC.

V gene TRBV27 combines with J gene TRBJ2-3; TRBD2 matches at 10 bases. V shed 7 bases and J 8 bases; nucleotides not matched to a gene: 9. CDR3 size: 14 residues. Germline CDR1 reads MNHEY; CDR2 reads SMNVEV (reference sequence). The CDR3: CASTLLAGVGTQYF. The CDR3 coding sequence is TGTGCCAGCACCCTTCTAGCGGGAGTAGGTACGCAGTATTTT.

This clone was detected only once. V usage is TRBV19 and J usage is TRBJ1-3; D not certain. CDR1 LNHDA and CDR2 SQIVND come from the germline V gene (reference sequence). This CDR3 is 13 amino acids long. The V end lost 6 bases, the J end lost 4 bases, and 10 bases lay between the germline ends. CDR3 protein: CASRKSAGNTIYF. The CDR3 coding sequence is TGTGCCAGTAGGAAGTCAGCGGGAAACACCATATATTTT.

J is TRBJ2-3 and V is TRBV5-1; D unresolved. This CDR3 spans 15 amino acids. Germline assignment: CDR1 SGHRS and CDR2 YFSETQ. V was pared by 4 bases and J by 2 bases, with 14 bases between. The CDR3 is CASSLGGRYTDTQYF. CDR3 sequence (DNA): TGCGCCAGCAGCCTAGGTGGGCGGTACACAGATACGCAGTATTTT. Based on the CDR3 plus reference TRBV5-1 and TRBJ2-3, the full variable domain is KAGVTQTPRYLIKTRGQQVTLSCSPISGHRSVSWYQQTPGQGLQFLFEYFSETQRNKGNFPGRFSGRQFSNSRSEMNVSTLELGDSALYLCASSLGGRYTDTQYFGPGTRLTVL.

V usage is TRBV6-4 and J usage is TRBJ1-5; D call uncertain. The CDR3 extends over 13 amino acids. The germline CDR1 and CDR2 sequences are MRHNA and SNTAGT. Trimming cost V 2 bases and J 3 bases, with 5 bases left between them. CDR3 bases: TGTGCCAGCAGTGACGGGAACAATCAGCCCCAGCATTTT. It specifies CASSDGNNQPQHF.

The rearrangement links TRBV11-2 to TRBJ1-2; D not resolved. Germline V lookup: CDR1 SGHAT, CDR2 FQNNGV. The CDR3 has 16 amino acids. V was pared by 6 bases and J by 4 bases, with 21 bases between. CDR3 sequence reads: CASRKTGFYAAYGYTF. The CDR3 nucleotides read TGTGCCAGCAGAAAAACCGGGTTCTACGCGGCCTATGGCTACACCTTC.

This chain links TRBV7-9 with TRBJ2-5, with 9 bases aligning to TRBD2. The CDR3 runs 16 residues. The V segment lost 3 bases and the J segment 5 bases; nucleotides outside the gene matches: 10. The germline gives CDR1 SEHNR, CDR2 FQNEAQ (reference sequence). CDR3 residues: CASSLGNSGSTETQYF. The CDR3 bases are TGTGCCAGCAGCTTGGGGAATAGCGGGAGTACTGAGACCCAGTACTTC.

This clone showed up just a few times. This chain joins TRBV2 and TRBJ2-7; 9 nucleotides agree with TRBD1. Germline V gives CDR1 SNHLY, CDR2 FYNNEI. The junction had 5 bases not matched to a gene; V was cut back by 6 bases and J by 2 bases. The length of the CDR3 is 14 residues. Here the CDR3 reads CASRTGQGPYEQYF. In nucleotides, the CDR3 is TGTGCCAGCAGGACCGGACAGGGGCCCTACGAGCAGTACTTC. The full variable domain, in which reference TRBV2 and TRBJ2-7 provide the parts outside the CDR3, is EPEVTQTPSHQVTQMGQEVILRCVPISNHLYFYWYRQILGQKVEFLVSFYNNEISEKSEIFDDQFSVERPDGSNFTLKIRSTKLEDSAMYFCASRTGQGPYEQYFGPGTRLTVT.

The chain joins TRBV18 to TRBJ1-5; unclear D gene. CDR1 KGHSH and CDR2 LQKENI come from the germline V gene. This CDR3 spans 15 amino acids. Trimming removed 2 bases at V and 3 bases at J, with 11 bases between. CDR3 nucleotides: TGTGCCAGCTCACCAACAAACGGGGTCAATCAGCCCCAGCATTTT. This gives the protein CASSPTNGVNQPQHF.